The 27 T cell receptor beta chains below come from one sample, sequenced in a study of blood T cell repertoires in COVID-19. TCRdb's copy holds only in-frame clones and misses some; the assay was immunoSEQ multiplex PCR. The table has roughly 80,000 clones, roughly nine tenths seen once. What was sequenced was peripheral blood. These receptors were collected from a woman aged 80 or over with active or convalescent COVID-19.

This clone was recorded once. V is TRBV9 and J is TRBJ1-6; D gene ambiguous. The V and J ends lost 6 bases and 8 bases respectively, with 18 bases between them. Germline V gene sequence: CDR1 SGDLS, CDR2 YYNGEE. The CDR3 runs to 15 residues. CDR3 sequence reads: CASTRTGSSYSPLHF. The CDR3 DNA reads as TGTGCCAGCACCAGGACCGGGAGCTCTTATTCACCCCTCCACTTT.

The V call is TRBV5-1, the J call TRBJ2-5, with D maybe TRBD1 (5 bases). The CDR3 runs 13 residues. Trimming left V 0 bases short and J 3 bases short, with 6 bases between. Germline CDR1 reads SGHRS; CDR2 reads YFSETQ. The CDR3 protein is CASSLGREETQYF. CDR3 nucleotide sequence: TGCGCCAGCAGCTTGGGCAGGGAAGAGACCCAGTACTTC. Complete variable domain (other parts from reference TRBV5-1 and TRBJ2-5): KAGVTQTPRYLIKTRGQQVTLSCSPISGHRSVSWYQQTPGQGLQFLFEYFSETQRNKGNFPGRFSGRQFSNSRSEMNVSTLELGDSALYLCASSLGREETQYFGPGTRLLVL.

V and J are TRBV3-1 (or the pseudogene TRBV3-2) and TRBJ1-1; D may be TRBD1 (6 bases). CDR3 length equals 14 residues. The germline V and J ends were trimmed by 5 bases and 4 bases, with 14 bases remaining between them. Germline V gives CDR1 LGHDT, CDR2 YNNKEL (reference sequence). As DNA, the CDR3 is TGTGCCAGCAGCACTAGGGGGTCATCCACTGAAGCTTTCTTT. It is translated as CASSTRGSSTEAFF.

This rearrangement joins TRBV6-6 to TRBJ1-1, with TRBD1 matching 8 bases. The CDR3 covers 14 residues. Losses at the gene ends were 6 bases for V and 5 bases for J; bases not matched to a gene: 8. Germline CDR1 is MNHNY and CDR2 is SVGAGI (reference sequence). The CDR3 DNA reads TGTGCCAGCAGAGACAGGGGCGGCTATACTGAAGCTTTCTTT. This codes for CASRDRGGYTEAFF.

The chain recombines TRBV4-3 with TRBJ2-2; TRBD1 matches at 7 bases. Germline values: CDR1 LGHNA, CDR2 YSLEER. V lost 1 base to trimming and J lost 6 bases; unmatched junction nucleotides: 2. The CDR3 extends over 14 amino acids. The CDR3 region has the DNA TGCGCCAGCAGCCAAGCCGACAGGGCCGGGGAGCTGTTTTTT. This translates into CASSQADRAGELFF.

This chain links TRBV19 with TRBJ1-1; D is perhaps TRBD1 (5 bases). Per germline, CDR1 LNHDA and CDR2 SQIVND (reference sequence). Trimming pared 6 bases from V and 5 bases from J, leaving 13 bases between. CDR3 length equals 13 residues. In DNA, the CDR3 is TGTGCCAGTAGCTCACAGGCCGGGACTGAAGCTTTCTTT. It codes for CASSSQAGTEAFF.

The DNA of the CDR3 is TGTGCCAGCAGCCAAGGAGCGCCCTACGAGCAGTACTTC. Translating it yields CASSQGAPYEQYF. J is TRBJ2-7 and V is TRBV3-1 (or the pseudogene TRBV3-2); no definite D call. This CDR3 has 13 residues. V was shortened by 1 base and J by 2 bases, with 6 bases between the two germline ends. In germline, CDR1 is LGHDT, CDR2 YNNKEL (reference sequence).

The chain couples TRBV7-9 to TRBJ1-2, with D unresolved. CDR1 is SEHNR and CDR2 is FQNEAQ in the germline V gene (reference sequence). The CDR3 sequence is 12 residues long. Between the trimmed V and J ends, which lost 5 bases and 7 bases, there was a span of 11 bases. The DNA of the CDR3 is TGTGCCAGCAGCCCGAGCCTGAGTGGCTACACCTTC. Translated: CASSPSLSGYTF.

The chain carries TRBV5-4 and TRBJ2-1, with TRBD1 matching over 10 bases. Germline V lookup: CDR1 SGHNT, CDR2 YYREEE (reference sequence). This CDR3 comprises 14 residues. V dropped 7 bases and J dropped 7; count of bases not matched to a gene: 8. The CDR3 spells CASRPGQGLNEQFF. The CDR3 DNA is TGTGCCAGCCGTCCGGGACAGGGGCTAAATGAGCAGTTCTTC.

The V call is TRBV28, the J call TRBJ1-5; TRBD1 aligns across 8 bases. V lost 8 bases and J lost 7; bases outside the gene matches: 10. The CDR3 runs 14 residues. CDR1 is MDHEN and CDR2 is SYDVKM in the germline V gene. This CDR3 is CASQRQGARQPQHF. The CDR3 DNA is TGTGCCAGCCAGAGGCAGGGGGCAAGGCAGCCCCAGCATTTT.

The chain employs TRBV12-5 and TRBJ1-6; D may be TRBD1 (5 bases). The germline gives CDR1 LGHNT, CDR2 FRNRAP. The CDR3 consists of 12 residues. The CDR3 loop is CAGEGGSSPLHF. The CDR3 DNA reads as TGTGCGGGGGAGGGTGGGAGCTCACCCCTCCACTTT.

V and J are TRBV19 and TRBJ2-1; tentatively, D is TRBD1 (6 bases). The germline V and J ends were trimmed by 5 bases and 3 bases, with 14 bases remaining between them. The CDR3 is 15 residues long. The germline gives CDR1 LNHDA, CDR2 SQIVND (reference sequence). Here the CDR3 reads CASSEDSSRYNEQFF. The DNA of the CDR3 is TGTGCCAGTAGTGAGGACAGCTCACGCTACAATGAGCAGTTCTTC.

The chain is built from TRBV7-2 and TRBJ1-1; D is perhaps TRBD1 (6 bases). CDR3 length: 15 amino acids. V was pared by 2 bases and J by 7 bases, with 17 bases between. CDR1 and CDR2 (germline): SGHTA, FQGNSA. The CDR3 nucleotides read TGTGCCAGCAGCTTAAGACAGGCCGAGTACCGTGAAGCTTTCTTT. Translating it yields CASSLRQAEYREAFF.

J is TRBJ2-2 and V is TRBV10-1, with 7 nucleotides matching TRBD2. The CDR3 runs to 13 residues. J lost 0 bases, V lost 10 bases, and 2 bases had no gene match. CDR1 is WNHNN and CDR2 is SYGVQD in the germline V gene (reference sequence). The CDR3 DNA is TGCGCCACCAGCGGGGCGAACACCGGGGAGCTGTTTTTT. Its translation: CATSGANTGELFF.

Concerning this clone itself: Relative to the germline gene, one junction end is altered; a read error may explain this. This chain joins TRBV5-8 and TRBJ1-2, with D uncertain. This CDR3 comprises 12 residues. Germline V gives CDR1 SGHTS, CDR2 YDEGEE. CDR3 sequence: CASRTIRTVTAF. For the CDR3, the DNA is TGTGCCAGCAGGACTATAAGGACGGTCACGGCCTTC.

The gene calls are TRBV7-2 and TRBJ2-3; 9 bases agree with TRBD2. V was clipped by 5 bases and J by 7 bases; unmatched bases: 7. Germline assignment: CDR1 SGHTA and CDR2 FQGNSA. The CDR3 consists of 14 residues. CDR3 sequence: CASSPSGGQNTQYF. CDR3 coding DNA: TGTGCCAGCAGCCCGAGCGGGGGGCAGAATACGCAGTATTTT.

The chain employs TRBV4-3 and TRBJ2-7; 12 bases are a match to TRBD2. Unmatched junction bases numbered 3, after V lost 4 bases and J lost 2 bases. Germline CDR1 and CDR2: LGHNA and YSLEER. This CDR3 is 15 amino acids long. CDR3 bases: TGCGCCAGCAGCCCTGGACTAGCGGGACCCTACGAGCAGTACTTC. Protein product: CASSPGLAGPYEQYF.

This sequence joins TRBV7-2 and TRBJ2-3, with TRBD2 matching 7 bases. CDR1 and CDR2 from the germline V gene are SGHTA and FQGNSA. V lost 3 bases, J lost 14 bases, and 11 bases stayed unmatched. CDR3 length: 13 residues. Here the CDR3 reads CASSLVGGDFPYF. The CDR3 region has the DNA TGTGCCAGCAGCTTGGTGGGAGGGGACTTCCCGTATTTT.

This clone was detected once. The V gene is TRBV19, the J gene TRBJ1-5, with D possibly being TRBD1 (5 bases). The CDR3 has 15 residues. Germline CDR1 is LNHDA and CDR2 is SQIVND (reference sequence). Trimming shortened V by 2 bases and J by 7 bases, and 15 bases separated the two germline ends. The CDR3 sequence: CASSIPSFGGQPQHF. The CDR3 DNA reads TGTGCCAGTAGTATACCATCCTTTGGGGGGCAGCCCCAGCATTTT. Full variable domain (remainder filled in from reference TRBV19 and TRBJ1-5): DGGITQSPKYLFRKEGQNVTLSCEQNLNHDAMYWYRQDPGQGLRLIYYSQIVNDFQKGDIAEGYSVSREKKESFPLTVTSAQKNPTAFYLCASSIPSFGGQPQHFGDGTRLSIL.

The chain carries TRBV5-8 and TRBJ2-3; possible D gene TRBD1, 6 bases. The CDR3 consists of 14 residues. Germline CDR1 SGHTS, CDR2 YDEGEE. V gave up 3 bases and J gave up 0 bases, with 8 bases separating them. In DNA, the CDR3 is TGTGCCAGCAGCTGGGGGCAGAGCACAGATACGCAGTATTTT. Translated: CASSWGQSTDTQYF.

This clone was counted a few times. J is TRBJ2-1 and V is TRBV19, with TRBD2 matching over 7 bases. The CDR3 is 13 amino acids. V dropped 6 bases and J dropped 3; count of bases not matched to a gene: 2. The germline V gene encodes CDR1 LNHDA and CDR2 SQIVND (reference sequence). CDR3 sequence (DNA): TGTGCCAGTAGAGGGGACTACTACAATGAGCAGTTCTTC. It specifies CASRGDYYNEQFF.

The CDR3 loop is CSANAGEQYF. For the CDR3, the DNA is TGCAGTGCTAACGCGGGAGAGCAGTACTTC. The V call is TRBV20-1, the J call TRBJ2-7; D is perhaps TRBD2 (6 bases). CDR3 length equals 10 residues. Germline V lookup: CDR1 DFQATT, CDR2 SNEGSKA (reference sequence). Trimming shortened V by 4 bases and J by 7 bases, and 8 bases separated the two germline ends.

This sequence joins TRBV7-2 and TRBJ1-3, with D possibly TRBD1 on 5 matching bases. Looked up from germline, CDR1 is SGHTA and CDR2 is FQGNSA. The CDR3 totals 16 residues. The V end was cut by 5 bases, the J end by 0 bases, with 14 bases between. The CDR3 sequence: CASSPGGFSSGNTIYF. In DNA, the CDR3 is TGTGCCAGCAGCCCGGGGGGATTCAGCTCTGGAAACACCATATATTTT. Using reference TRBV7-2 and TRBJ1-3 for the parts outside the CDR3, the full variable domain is GAGVSQSPSNKVTEKGKDVELRCDPISGHTALYWYRQSLGQGLEFLIYFQGNSAPDKSGLPSDRFSAERTGGSVSTLTIQRTQQEDSAVYLCASSPGGFSSGNTIYFGEGSWLTVV.

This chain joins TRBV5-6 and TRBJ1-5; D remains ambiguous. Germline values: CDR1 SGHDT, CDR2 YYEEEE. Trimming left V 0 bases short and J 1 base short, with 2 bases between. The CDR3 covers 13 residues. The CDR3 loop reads CASSLASNQPQHF. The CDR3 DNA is TGTGCCAGCAGCTTGGCGAGCAATCAGCCCCAGCATTTT.

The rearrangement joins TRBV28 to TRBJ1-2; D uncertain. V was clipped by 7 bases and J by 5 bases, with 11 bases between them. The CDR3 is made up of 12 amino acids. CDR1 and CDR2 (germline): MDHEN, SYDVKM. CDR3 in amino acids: CASKPGVYGYTF. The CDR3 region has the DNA TGTGCCAGCAAGCCCGGGGTTTATGGCTACACCTTC.

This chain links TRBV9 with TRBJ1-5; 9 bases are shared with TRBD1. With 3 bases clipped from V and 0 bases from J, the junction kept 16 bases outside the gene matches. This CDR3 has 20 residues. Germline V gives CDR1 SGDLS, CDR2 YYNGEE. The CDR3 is CASSERGPGQGGYSNQPQHF. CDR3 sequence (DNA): TGTGCCAGCAGCGAAAGGGGACCGGGACAGGGAGGTTATAGCAATCAGCCCCAGCATTTT.

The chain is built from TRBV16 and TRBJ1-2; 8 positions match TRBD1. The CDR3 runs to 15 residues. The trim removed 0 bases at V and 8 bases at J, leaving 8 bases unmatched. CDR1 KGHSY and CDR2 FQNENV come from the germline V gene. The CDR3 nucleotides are TGTGCCAGCAGCCAATCCGGCAGGGGGCATGAGGGCTACACCTTC. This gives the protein CASSQSGRGHEGYTF.